This TCR beta chain was obtained from a study of blood T cell repertoires in COVID-19. Study summary: The analysed material was cDNA or gDNA that came from T cells, B-cell-depleted T cells, or PBMCs.

Deletions cut 4 bases from V and 4 bases from J, with 10 bases between. CDR3 length: 14 residues. Germline CDR1 is MNHEY and CDR2 is SMNVEV (reference sequence). The method was immunoSEQ multiplex PCR; TCRdb's version includes in-frame clones alone and lacks a portion of them. Of 200,000 or so clones in the sample, around three quarters were seen once. This clonotype was obtained from a man between 60 and 75 years old with active or convalescent COVID-19. The chain links TRBV27 to TRBJ2-2; a weak D match, TRBD1 (6 bases). Material: peripheral blood. CDR3 amino acids: CASSYRVGTGELFF. CDR3 nucleotides: TGTGCCAGCAGTTACAGGGTCGGCACCGGGGAGCTGTTTTTT.